This T cell receptor beta chain was captured in a study of blood T cell repertoires in COVID-19. Across the study: From T cells, B-cell-depleted T cells, or PBMCs came the material, which was cDNA or gDNA.

V was pared by 6 bases and J by 5 bases, with 12 bases of the junction left unmatched. Germline-derived CDR1 and CDR2 are MNHEY and SMNVEV (reference sequence). The CDR3 is 16 residues long. Per the authors' pipeline: Reference gene primer amplification gave estimated nucleated cell counts. Repertoires were generated with immunoSEQ multiplex PCR, while TCRdb's copy carries only in-frame clones and drops some. The D gene and trimming were derived from the DNA, and the V and J assignments and clone size from that table. The table lists about 220,000 clones, approximately 86% of them singletons. The TCR originated in a woman aged 80 or older with acute or convalescent COVID-19. Sequenced sample: peripheral blood. This chain connects TRBV27 to TRBJ2-3; the match to TRBD2 covers 9 bases. The CDR3 nucleotides are TGTGCCAGCAGGTTTGCGGGAGCGGGGGGAAGAGATACGCAGTATTTT. Translated: CASRFAGAGGRDTQYF.